These T cell receptor beta chains were read from a single sample in a study of CD8 T cells in Susac syndrome. Via MiXCR, TCRdb re-called the immunoSEQ multiplex PCR reads, giving one row per CDR3 protein. The table records about 180,000 distinct CDR3 sequences, around 94% of them present only once. The sequenced sample was CD4+ T cells from PBMCs. The receptors were sampled from a human donor with Susac syndrome. Each CDR3 is given with its conserved first and last residue. The D gene is left open where the match is weak. A clone size is listed for some rows: how often the clone was seen (once, few, many), or a class if it is expanded.

length	D	V	J	size	CDR3	DNA
13	TRBD1	TRBV30	TRBJ1-6	.	CAWGQGSNSPLHF	TGTGCCTGGGGACAGGGAAGTAATTCACCCCTCCACTTT
13	.	TRBV3-1	TRBJ2-2	.	CASSHRDTGELFF	TGTGCCAGCAGCCACCGGGATACCGGGGAGCTGTTTTTT
15	TRBD1	TRBV7-3	TRBJ1-1	.	CASSLDRVGNTEAFF	TGTGCCAGCAGCTTAGACAGGGTCGGCAACACTGAAGCTTTCTTT
15	.	TRBV18	TRBJ2-7	.	CASSRGTQNTYEQYF	TGTGCCAGCTCACGAGGGACCCAAAACACCTACGAGCAGTACTTC
16	TRBD1	TRBV2	TRBJ1-2	.	CASSERRQGVNYGYTF	TGTGCCAGCAGTGAACGGCGCCAGGGGGTAAACTATGGCTACACCTTC
12	.	TRBV20-1	TRBJ1-2	.	CSALSGEDGYTF	TGCAGTGCGCTCTCTGGGGAAGATGGCTACACCTTC
13	TRBD1	TRBV29-1	TRBJ1-1	.	CSPQRDSGSEAFF	TGCAGCCCCCAACGGGACAGCGGATCAGAAGCTTTCTTT
15	TRBD1	TRBV20-1	TRBJ2-5	.	CSARGGRGGEETQYF	TGCAGTGCTAGAGGGGGAAGAGGGGGCGAAGAGACCCAGTACTTC
13	.	TRBV28	TRBJ2-7	once	CASRVGLEYEQYF	TGTGCCAGCAGGGTCGGTCTTGAATACGAGCAGTACTTC
15	.	TRBV7-8	TRBJ2-7	.	CASSLRGGEAYEQYF	TGTGCCAGCAGTCTAAGAGGCGGGGAAGCCTACGAGCAGTACTTC
15	.	TRBV6-6	TRBJ1-6	once	CASSIQDPLILPLHF	TGTGCCAGCAGTATACAGGACCCCTTAATTTTGCCCCTCCACTTT
16	.	TRBV20-1	TRBJ2-1	.	CSASLPRGGSYNEQFF	TGCAGTGCTAGTCTTCCCAGGGGTGGCTCCTACAATGAGCAGTTCTTC
16	TRBD2	TRBV7-2	TRBJ2-3	.	CASSLKASGGRDTQYF	TGTGCCAGCAGCCTTAAGGCTAGCGGGGGGAGAGATACGCAGTATTTT
15	TRBD2	TRBV9	TRBJ2-3	.	CASSASGGTADTQYF	TGTGCCAGCAGTGCTAGCGGGGGCACTGCAGATACGCAGTATTTT
14	TRBD1	TRBV7-8	TRBJ1-1	.	CASSTEYHRGSAFF	TGTGCCAGCAGCACCGAATACCACAGGGGATCAGCTTTCTTT
14	TRBD1	TRBV20-1	TRBJ1-2	.	CSARPQGANYGYTF	TGCAGTGCGAGACCCCAGGGGGCCAACTATGGCTACACCTTC
13	.	TRBV20-1	TRBJ2-5	.	CSARDPRAGAQYF	TGCAGTGCTAGAGACCCCCGGGCCGGGGCCCAGTACTTC
15	.	TRBV7-3	TRBJ2-1	.	CASSLSRGAANEQFF	TGTGCCAGCAGCTTAAGTAGGGGGGCTGCTAATGAGCAGTTCTTC
14	.	TRBV3-1	TRBJ1-6	.	CASSQGSGDSPLHF	TGTGCCAGCAGCCAAGGGTCAGGGGATTCACCCCTCCACTTT
15	TRBD2	TRBV7-2	TRBJ2-5	once	CASSFQAGDQETQYF	TGTGCCAGCAGCTTCCAAGCGGGGGATCAAGAGACCCAGTACTTC
14	TRBD1	TRBV25-1	TRBJ2-1	.	CASTGTGSYNEQFF	TGTGCCAGCACTGGGACAGGATCTTACAATGAGCAGTTCTTC